This T cell receptor (beta chain) was identified during a study of CD4+ T cells in melanoma. Broader study findings: CD8+ T cell, macrophage and B cell function reportedly correlated with neoantigen-specific CD4+ T cells. Diverse differentiation states were reported for melanoma neoantigen-specific CD4+ T cells.

As regards this clone: Its antigen remains unidentified.

CDR3 length equals 13 residues. With 4 bases removed from V and 2 bases from J, the gap between germline ends came to 11 bases. From germline, CDR1 is GTSNPN and CDR2 SVGIG (reference sequence). Clones were sequenced by immunoSEQ multiplex PCR, and TCRdb holds only the in-frame ones, with some missing. The repertoire holds 50,000 or so clones, with approximately 89% as singletons. The receptor was isolated from a human donor with melanoma. The chain uses TRBV30 and TRBJ1-1, with D maybe TRBD1 (5 bases). The sequencing input was peripheral blood. This CDR3 reads CAWTGQLNTEAFF. The CDR3, as DNA: TGTGCCTGGACGGGGCAGCTAAACACTGAAGCTTTCTTT.